This T cell receptor beta chain stems from a study of T cell clusters in autoimmune cytopenias. This clonotype is classed as medium-sized by frequency. This CDR3 has 14 residues. Germline V gene sequence: CDR1 SEHNR, CDR2 FQNEAQ (reference sequence). Each sample's input was roughly 230 ng genomic DNA, about 38,000 genome equivalents. TRB rearrangements were amplified by touch-down multiplex PCR with mixed TRB-A/B primers. One entry per CDR3 protein, without DNA, is what TCRdb gives after re-calling the multiplex PCR reads. This repertoire comprises 7,500 to 8,000 distinct CDR3 sequences; its ten largest clones make up approximately 32%. These records were also assigned to another study, of T cell repertoires in aging, cancer and after chemotherapy. Per that paper: Age-matched healthy donors had significantly more diverse, less clonal blood TCR repertoires than untreated cancer patients. Thymic emigration or peripheral T cell expansion may be impaired by lymphoid organ infiltration in hematological cancer.

The chain uses TRBV7-9 and TRBJ2-3. The sequence was collected from a human donor with an autoimmune cytopenia or autoimmune hepatitis (not recorded which). Specimen: peripheral blood. CDR3 in amino acids: CASSLGTSDATQYF.